The 24 T cell receptor beta chains reported below all come from one sample, sequenced in a study of T cell repertoires in aging, cancer and after chemotherapy. Rearranged V-D-J TRB sequences were amplified with a mixed TRB-A/B primer pool. TCRdb reanalysed the multiplex PCR reads using MiXCR and keeps one entry per CDR3 protein. The top ten hold about a tenth of the sample, which has 1,300 to 1,500 distinct CDR3 sequences, approximately 40% seen once. The template was genomic DNA from peripheral blood, not RNA. Source material: blood. The source of these receptors is a human donor with a solid tumor.

The genes are TRBV4-1 and TRBJ2-2; 7 bases fit TRBD1. V was clipped by 7 bases and J by 7 bases; unmatched bases: 12. This CDR3 is built from 15 residues. CDR1 and CDR2 from the germline V gene are MGHRA and YSYEKL. This CDR3 reads CASMGGQGDVGELFF. Here the CDR3 DNA reads TGCGCCAGCATGGGTGGGCAGGGGGATGTCGGGGAGCTGTTTTTT.

The rearrangement joins TRBV6-5 to TRBJ2-7; 8 bases align to TRBD2. The V gene end was trimmed by 0 bases and the J gene end by 3 bases; junction bases not matched to a gene: 10. CDR1 and CDR2 from the germline V gene are MNHEY and SVGAGI. This CDR3 region has 17 residues. DNA of the CDR3: TGTGCCAGCAGTTACTCGTACTCGCGGGGGGTTAGCTACGAGCAGTACTTC. Amino acid sequence: CASSYSYSRGVSYEQYF.

DNA of the CDR3: TGTGCCAGCAGTTTCCTAACAGGCAGCTATGGCTACACCTTC. Its protein is CASSFLTGSYGYTF. The chain joins TRBV28 to TRBJ1-2, with D possibly TRBD1 on 5 matching bases. Trimming took off 3 bases at V and 4 bases at J, with 12 bases between the two ends. The CDR3 totals 14 residues. CDR1 MDHEN and CDR2 SYDVKM come from the germline V gene.

This clonotype was picked up a small number of times. This chain connects TRBV20-1 to TRBJ1-6; D is unresolved. CDR3 length equals 14 residues. Germline V gives CDR1 DFQATT, CDR2 SNEGSKA (reference sequence). With 6 bases removed from V and 7 bases from J, the gap between germline ends came to 16 bases. CDR3 bases: TGCAGTGCCCCCGACCTTCGTGAGAATTCACCCCTCCACTTT. Amino acids: CSAPDLRENSPLHF.

This chain joins TRBV28 and TRBJ2-1; a possible D gene is TRBD2 (6 bases). The CDR3 has 12 residues. Trimming left V 3 bases short and J 12 bases short, with 12 bases between. CDR1 MDHEN and CDR2 SYDVKM come from the germline V gene. The CDR3 loop is CASSFSGGVQFF. CDR3 nucleotide sequence: TGTGCCAGCAGTTTTAGCGGAGGGGTGCAGTTCTTC.

This clonotype was seen only a few times. The gene calls are TRBV6-2 or TRBV6-3 and TRBJ2-1; 12 nucleotides align to TRBD2. From germline, CDR1 is MNHEY and CDR2 SVGEGT. The CDR3 consists of 16 residues. The J segment lost 7 bases and the V segment lost 5 bases, leaving 9 bases of the junction unmatched. As DNA, the CDR3 is TGTGCCAGCAGTCGACAGCTAGCGGGGGGGGCGAATGAGCAGTTCTTC. This encodes CASSRQLAGGANEQFF.

This clonotype showed up just a few times. The gene calls are TRBV5-4 and TRBJ2-2, with D possibly being TRBD1 (6 bases). In germline, CDR1 is SGHNT, CDR2 YYREEE (reference sequence). V lost 3 bases and J lost 3, with 12 bases in between. This CDR3 spans 15 amino acids. CDR3 nucleotides: TGTGCCAGCAGCTCTGGACAGTGGGACACCGGGGAGCTGTTTTTT. Its translation: CASSSGQWDTGELFF.

This chain's CDR3 is CSATNAYEQYF. CDR3 DNA sequence: TGCAGTGCCACAAATGCCTACGAGCAGTACTTC. The chain is built from TRBV20-1 and TRBJ2-7; D is uncertain. Germline V gene data show CDR1 as DFQATT and CDR2 as SNEGSKA (reference sequence). The ends were cut back, 6 bases at V and 2 bases at J, with 8 bases in the middle. The CDR3 sequence is 11 residues long.

This clonotype counts as large (0.1 to 1%). V usage is TRBV19 and J usage is TRBJ2-3, with TRBD1 identical over 9 bases. J gave up 3 bases and V 4 bases, and 8 bases lay outside the gene matches. The germline V gene has CDR1 LNHDA and CDR2 SQIVND (reference sequence). The CDR3 has 16 amino acids. The DNA of the CDR3 is TGTGCCAGTAGTACCGATATGGGGACAGGGACAGATACGCAGTATTTT. Translated, it gives CASSTDMGTGTDTQYF. The full variable domain, with the rest looked up from reference TRBV19 and TRBJ2-3, is DGGITQSPKYLFRKEGQNVTLSCEQNLNHDAMYWYRQDPGQGLRLIYYSQIVNDFQKGDIAEGYSVSREKKESFPLTVTSAQKNPTAFYLCASSTDMGTGTDTQYFGPGTRLTVL.

The table lists this clonotype with a few counts. The V call is TRBV30, the J call TRBJ1-5, with a possible D match to TRBD1 (5 bases). The V and J ends lost 3 bases and 4 bases respectively, with 13 bases between them. The CDR3 is made up of 14 amino acids. Per the germline V gene, CDR1 is GTSNPN and CDR2 is SVGIG (reference sequence). The CDR3 DNA reads as TGTGCCTGGAGGGGATCTGGGGCTAATCAGCCCCAGCATTTT. Its protein is CAWRGSGANQPQHF.

This CDR3 reads CASSYETGKYEAFF. The CDR3, as DNA: TGTGCCAGCAGTTACGAGACAGGAAAATATGAAGCTTTCTTT. The gene calls are TRBV6-5 and TRBJ1-1, with D maybe TRBD1 (6 bases). In germline, CDR1 is MNHEY, CDR2 SVGAGI. The CDR3 totals 14 residues. V gave up 2 bases and J gave up 7 bases, with 14 bases separating them.

A few counts support this clonotype. V gene TRBV27 combines with J gene TRBJ1-2, with no clear D. The CDR3 totals 15 residues. Germline V gives CDR1 MNHEY, CDR2 SMNVEV (reference sequence). V was trimmed by 4 bases and J by 4 bases, leaving 16 bases between them. In DNA form, the CDR3 reads TGTGCCAGCAGTTCGACCCCGGACGGCCGCTATGGCTACACCTTC. This codes for CASSSTPDGRYGYTF.

V gene TRBV7-2 combines with J gene TRBJ2-3; 7 nucleotides match TRBD2. Germline V gene data show CDR1 as SGHTA and CDR2 as FQGNSA. This CDR3 spans 17 amino acids. V was pared by 5 bases and J by 2 bases, with 13 bases of the junction left unmatched. The CDR3 here is CASSPPFRAGSTDTQYF. CDR3 nucleotide sequence: TGTGCCAGCAGCCCCCCCTTTAGAGCGGGGTCCACAGATACGCAGTATTTT.

The chain employs TRBV7-6 and TRBJ2-2, with D possibly TRBD2 on 5 matching bases. Deletions cut 5 bases from V and 1 base from J, with 20 bases between. CDR3 length equals 18 residues. Germline lookup yields CDR1 SGHVS and CDR2 FNYEAQ. CDR3 sequence (DNA): TGTGCCAGCAGCCCAAAGGGCCCAGGACTGGTGAACACCGGGGAGCTGTTTTTT. This encodes CASSPKGPGLVNTGELFF.

This clonotype counts as large. V and J are TRBV6-5 and TRBJ2-7, with a tentative D call TRBD2 (5 bases). Germline V gene sequence: CDR1 MNHEY, CDR2 SVGAGI. V was trimmed by 0 bases and J by 6 bases, leaving 9 bases between them. The CDR3 is made up of 13 amino acids. The CDR3 DNA reads TGTGCCAGCAGTTACTCGGGAGAGTCCGAGCAGTACTTC. It codes for CASSYSGESEQYF.

This clonotype appeared a single time. The chain recombines TRBV28 with TRBJ2-5, with 8 bases fitting TRBD1. Germline V gene data show CDR1 as MDHEN and CDR2 as SYDVKM. This CDR3 is 17 amino acids long. V shed 3 bases and J 1 base; nucleotides not matched to a gene: 10. In DNA form, the CDR3 reads TGTGCCAGCAGTTTCCGACAGGGGTTTATCATCCAAGAGACCCAGTACTTC. It specifies CASSFRQGFIIQETQYF.

The chain combines TRBV6-5 with TRBJ1-1; perhaps TRBD1 as D (6 bases). V gave up 7 bases and J gave up 1 base, with 19 bases separating them. The CDR3 runs to 16 residues. Germline assignment: CDR1 MNHEY and CDR2 SVGAGI. The CDR3 nucleotides are TGTGCCAGCACCTACCGGGGGGGGGCAGGGAACACTGAAGCTTTCTTT. Amino acid sequence: CASTYRGGAGNTEAFF.

The chain uses TRBV7-3 and TRBJ2-3; 12 nucleotides match TRBD2. CDR1 is SGHTA, CDR2 FQGTGA, per germline. The CDR3 contains 18 residues. Trimming removed 1 base from V and 4 bases from J; junction bases left unmatched: 9. The CDR3 spells CASSLMPSGGAEADTQYF. The CDR3 coding sequence is TGTGCCAGCAGCTTAATGCCTAGCGGGGGGGCCGAGGCAGATACGCAGTATTTT.

The chain couples TRBV5-6 to TRBJ2-3; TRBD2 agrees at 8 bases. CDR1 is SGHDT, CDR2 YYEEEE, per germline. The CDR3 spans 15 residues. The ends lost 2 bases at V and 2 bases at J; junction bases unmatched: 4. The CDR3, as DNA: TGTGCCAGCAGCTTCGGCGGGGGGTCCACAGATACGCAGTATTTT. Protein: CASSFGGGSTDTQYF.

This rearrangement joins TRBV4-1 to TRBJ2-3; 12 nucleotides agree with TRBD2. The CDR3 runs 19 residues. With V trimmed by 4 bases and J by 3 bases, 14 bases remained unmatched. Germline CDR1 is MGHRA and CDR2 is YSYEKL. The CDR3 is CASSPRTSGVQRRTDTQYF. The CDR3 DNA reads as TGCGCCAGCAGCCCCCGGACTAGCGGGGTGCAGAGGAGGACAGATACGCAGTATTTT.

This clonotype occurred a few times. The V and J genes are TRBV11-3 and TRBJ2-3; maybe TRBD2 (5 bases). Trimming pared 3 bases from V and 4 bases from J, leaving 11 bases between. Germline-derived CDR1 and CDR2 are SGHNT and YENEEA. This CDR3 has 14 residues. CDR3 sequence reads: CASSFGLAPDTQYF. For the CDR3, the DNA is TGTGCCAGCAGCTTCGGGCTAGCACCAGATACGCAGTATTTT.

The chain recombines TRBV6-2 or TRBV6-3 with TRBJ1-1; the D gene is possibly TRBD1 (5 bases). Germline CDR1 is MNHEY and CDR2 is SVGEGT. The CDR3 sequence is 13 residues long. The V end lost 8 bases, the J end lost 4 bases, and 14 bases lay between the germline ends. In DNA form, the CDR3 reads TGTGCCAGCGCAGACAGCCAAGGCACTGAAGCTTTCTTT. Translated: CASADSQGTEAFF.

The genes are TRBV7-9 and TRBJ2-1; 10 bases are a match to TRBD2. There are 15 residues in the CDR3. Trimming cost V 4 bases and J 7 bases; bases outside gene matches: 7. CDR1 is SEHNR, CDR2 FQNEAQ, per germline (reference sequence). This CDR3 reads CASSSGLAHANEQFF. The CDR3 DNA reads as TGTGCCAGCAGCTCGGGACTAGCGCACGCGAATGAGCAGTTCTTC.

This clonotype was seen a handful of times. The chain combines TRBV6-2 or TRBV6-3 with TRBJ2-3, with 7 nucleotides matching TRBD2. CDR1 is MNHEY and CDR2 is SVGEGT in the germline V gene. There are 14 residues in the CDR3. Trimming cost V 6 bases and J 2 bases; bases outside gene matches: 5. In DNA form, the CDR3 reads TGTGCCAGCAGACCCAGCGGGGTCACAGATACGCAGTATTTT. This encodes CASRPSGVTDTQYF.